This T cell receptor beta chain is from a study of T cell repertoires in ileal Crohn's disease. In the study overall: At surgery, 35% to 40% of patients smoked, with median disease duration roughly 7.7 years. Study conclusions and caveats: Endoscopic recurrence occurred in every patient whose clonality exceeded 26.8%.

About this clone itself: Its antigen remains unidentified.

CDR3 length: 13 residues. V trimming: 6 bases; J trimming: 8 bases; junction bases outside the gene matches: 4. The V gene's germline CDR1 is SGHTA and CDR2 FQGNSA. Profiling relied on immunoSEQ multiplex PCR, and the TCRdb table lists in-frame clones only, not all of them. The data show roughly 31,000 clones, roughly 77% seen once. This TCR derives from an adult with Crohn's disease. The chain joins TRBV7-2 to TRBJ2-1, with 10 bases aligning to TRBD2. The sample consisted of ileal tissue. The CDR3 region is CASRAGGLYEQFF. CDR3 nucleotide sequence: TGTGCCAGCAGAGCGGGAGGGCTCTATGAGCAGTTCTTC.